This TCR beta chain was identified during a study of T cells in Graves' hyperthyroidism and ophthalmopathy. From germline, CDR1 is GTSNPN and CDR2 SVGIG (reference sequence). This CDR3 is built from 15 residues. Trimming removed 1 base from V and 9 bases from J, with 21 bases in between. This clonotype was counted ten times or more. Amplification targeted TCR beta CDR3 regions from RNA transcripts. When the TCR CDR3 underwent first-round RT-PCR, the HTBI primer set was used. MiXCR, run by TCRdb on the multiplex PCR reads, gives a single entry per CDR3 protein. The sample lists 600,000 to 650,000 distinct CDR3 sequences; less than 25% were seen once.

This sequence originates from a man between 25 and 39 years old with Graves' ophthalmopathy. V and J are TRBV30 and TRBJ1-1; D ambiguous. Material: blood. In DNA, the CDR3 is TGTGCCTGGAGTGCGGCAGCGGCCGAAGTTCGGAAAGCTTTCTTT. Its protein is CAWSAAAAEVRKAFF.